The 20 T cell receptor beta chains reported below all come from one sample, sequenced in a study of CD8 T cells in Susac syndrome (dated by TCRdb to between 2019 and 2020). The library was built by means of the immunoSEQ multiplex PCR assay. RNA was extracted using the RNeasy kit, and roughly 0.45 to 1 microgram was reverse transcribed with random hexamers. TCRdb passed the public sequencing reads through fastp at Q25 and MiXCR, retaining productive beta sequences. Rows are unified per CDR3 protein, each entry keeping the most common DNA and genes. The sample contains fewer than 350,000 distinct CDR3 sequences, under 95% of them found a single time. The ten most abundant clones make up 0.065% of the sample. Sequences were obtained from CD4+ T cells from PBMCs. These receptors all stem from a human donor with multiple sclerosis.

The chain is built from TRBV7-9 and TRBJ2-7; perhaps TRBD1 as D (6 bases). CDR3 length equals 15 residues. Germline loops: CDR1 SEHNR, CDR2 FQNEAQ (reference sequence). Deletions cut 5 bases from V and 3 bases from J, with 17 bases between. The CDR3 nucleotides are TGTGCCAGCAGCCTGTCAGGGGTCGCAAACTACGAGCAGTACTTC. Translation gives CASSLSGVANYEQYF.

The rearrangement joins TRBV6-5 to TRBJ2-3; D is unresolved. The V end was cut by 5 bases, the J end by 5 bases, with 14 bases between. The CDR3 extends over 14 amino acids. Looked up from germline, CDR1 is MNHEY and CDR2 is SVGAGI. DNA of the CDR3: TGTGCCAGCAGTCCCCGCATGAGGCGAGATACGCAGTATTTT. Its translation: CASSPRMRRDTQYF.

This clonotype occurred once. The chain has TRBV12-3 or TRBV12-4 and TRBJ1-2, with 8 nucleotides matching TRBD1. The V segment lost 6 bases and the J segment 6 bases; nucleotides outside the gene matches: 18. CDR3 length: 17 residues. The CDR3 reads CASRGPPRTGSSNGYTF. The CDR3 DNA reads as TGTGCCAGCAGGGGCCCACCAAGGACAGGGAGTTCCAATGGCTACACCTTC.

Notes on this clonotype: Germline and junction disagree at one end, which may indicate a read error. The rearrangement links TRBV30 to TRBJ1-2; D might be TRBD1 (6 bases). The CDR3 runs 16 residues. The V gene's germline CDR1 is GTSNPN and CDR2 SVGIG (reference sequence). The DNA for the CDR3 is TGTGCCGGGAGGTTGAGGGGGTCTCGATTCGGCTATGGCTACACCTTC. Amino acids: CAGRLRGSRFGYGYTF.

The chain has TRBV20-1 and TRBJ1-4, with TRBD1 matching over 8 bases. From germline, CDR1 is DFQATT and CDR2 SNEGSKA (reference sequence). The CDR3 totals 15 residues. V gave up 1 base and J gave up 7 bases; unmatched junction bases: 8. In DNA, the CDR3 is TGCAGTGCTAGAGTTCCCGGGACAGGCGCTGAAAAACTGTTTTTT. This translates into CSARVPGTGAEKLFF.

The rearrangement links TRBV24-1 to TRBJ2-1; D gene uncertain. The CDR3 is 13 residues long. CDR1 is KGHDR and CDR2 is SFDVKD in the germline V gene. V shed 4 bases and J shed 2 bases, with 5 bases lying between them. Written as DNA, the CDR3 is TGTGCCACCAGTGAGATTACCTACAATGAGCAGTTCTTC. It yields the protein CATSEITYNEQFF.

The chain links TRBV12-3 or TRBV12-4 to TRBJ2-5; D perhaps matches TRBD2 (6 bases). The CDR3 spans 14 residues. With 5 bases removed from V and 4 bases from J, the gap between germline ends came to 14 bases. CDR3 DNA: TGTGCCAGCAGTCCTGCGGGACCCCCAGAGACCCAGTACTTC. Translating it yields CASSPAGPPETQYF.

V usage is TRBV5-4 and J usage is TRBJ2-3, with 15 bases identical to TRBD2. Per the germline V gene, CDR1 is SGHNT and CDR2 is YYREEE (reference sequence). The CDR3 is 19 residues long. The J segment lost 6 bases and the V segment lost 3 bases, leaving 14 bases of the junction unmatched. The CDR3 sequence is CASSSFGLAGGPAGDTQYF. CDR3 nucleotide sequence: TGTGCCAGCAGCTCCTTCGGACTAGCGGGAGGGCCTGCCGGGGATACGCAGTATTTT.

This clonotype was detected once. The chain uses TRBV12-3 or TRBV12-4 and TRBJ1-3, with D possibly TRBD1 on 5 matching bases. This CDR3 comprises 14 residues. The V and J ends lost 3 bases and 2 bases respectively, with 8 bases between them. The CDR3 coding sequence is TGTGCCAGCAGTTTCCTCAGGGCTGGAAACACCATATATTTT. It codes for CASSFLRAGNTIYF.

Remarks on this clonotype: An end of the junction differs from the germline gene, which may be a read error. The V gene is TRBV9, the J gene TRBJ1-1; D may be TRBD1 (6 bases). CDR1 SGDLS and CDR2 YYNGEE come from the germline V gene. The CDR3 runs 13 residues. CDR3 loop: CASSVGGYTEAFF. CDR3 nucleotides: TGTGCCAGCAGTGTAGGGGGGTACACTGAAGCTTTCTTT.

J is TRBJ1-1 and V is TRBV2, with 9 bases identical to TRBD1. The CDR3 spans 14 residues. Germline CDR1 SNHLY, CDR2 FYNNEI. With 6 bases clipped from V and 3 bases from J, the junction kept 5 bases outside the gene matches. The CDR3, as DNA: TGTGCCAGCAGGGGGACAGGGCTTGACACTGAAGCTTTCTTT. As protein: CASRGTGLDTEAFF.

The chain has TRBV7-2 and TRBJ2-7; 14 bases align to TRBD2. There are 15 residues in the CDR3. After removal of 1 base from V and 7 bases from J, the junction contained 3 bases not matched to a gene. Per germline, CDR1 SGHTA and CDR2 FQGNSA. CDR3 in DNA: TGTGCCAGCAGCTTAGGGGGACTAGCGGGAGAAGAGCAGTACTTC. Protein product: CASSLGGLAGEEQYF.

V and J are TRBV6-5 and TRBJ2-5; D not certain. Trimming left V 11 bases short and J 5 bases short, with 18 bases between. Germline V lookup: CDR1 MNHEY, CDR2 SVGAGI. The CDR3 totals 13 residues. Written as DNA, the CDR3 is TGTGCCGGCTCAAGGATTCGTGGGGAGACCCAGTACTTC. Its translation is CAGSRIRGETQYF.

The chain uses TRBV19 and TRBJ1-2; TRBD1 aligns across 9 bases. The V gene end was trimmed by 7 bases and the J gene end by 6 bases; junction bases not matched to a gene: 15. CDR1 is LNHDA and CDR2 is SQIVND in the germline V gene (reference sequence). The length of the CDR3 is 16 residues. This CDR3 reads CASTPLPGQGVHGYTF. The CDR3 DNA reads as TGTGCCAGTACCCCTCTACCGGGACAGGGAGTCCATGGCTACACCTTC.

This sequence joins TRBV15 and TRBJ2-1; TRBD2 matches at 12 bases. This CDR3 has 16 residues. J lost 6 bases, V lost 2 bases, and 5 bases had no gene match. The V gene's germline CDR1 is LNHNV and CDR2 YYDKDF (reference sequence). CDR3: CATSRLLAGGSNEQFF. Here the CDR3 DNA reads TGTGCCACCAGCAGATTACTAGCGGGGGGATCCAATGAGCAGTTCTTC.

The DNA for the CDR3 is TGTGCCAGCAGCTTAGAGGCCAGCTATATTACATACGAGCAGTACTTC. Translated: CASSLEASYITYEQYF. The chain combines TRBV7-2 with TRBJ2-7, with D uncertain. Trimming cost V 1 base and J 4 bases, with 17 bases left between them. Germline V gene sequence: CDR1 SGHTA, CDR2 FQGNSA. This CDR3 spans 16 amino acids.

This clonotype was counted once. V usage is TRBV12-3 or TRBV12-4 and J usage is TRBJ1-5; 7 bases are shared with TRBD1. The CDR3 covers 13 residues. V lost 6 bases, J lost 5 bases, and 4 bases stayed unmatched. The CDR3 sequence is CASRDDRDQPQHF. The DNA of the CDR3 is TGTGCCAGCAGGGATGACAGGGATCAGCCCCAGCATTTT.

The count of this clonotype is one. This sequence joins TRBV29-1 and TRBJ2-5, with D maybe TRBD2 (6 bases). The germline CDR1 and CDR2 sequences are SQVTM and ANQGSEA. This CDR3 is built from 13 residues. V was cut by 4 bases and J by 0 bases, with 9 bases left in between. CDR3 region: CSVGGVDQETQYF. DNA for the CDR3: TGCAGCGTTGGCGGGGTGGACCAAGAGACCCAGTACTTC.

This clonotype has just one count. V gene TRBV3-1 combines with J gene TRBJ1-1; TRBD1 matches at 9 bases. Germline loops: CDR1 LGHDT, CDR2 YNNKEL (reference sequence). The junction had 9 bases not matched to a gene; V was cut back by 4 bases and J by 12 bases. The CDR3 has 13 amino acids. The CDR3 sequence: CASSRPGTGLPFF. The CDR3 nucleotides are TGTGCCAGCAGCCGACCGGGGACAGGGCTACCTTTCTTT.

The gene calls are TRBV12-3 or TRBV12-4 and TRBJ1-5, with D possibly TRBD1 on 5 matching bases. This CDR3 region has 19 residues. Trimming stripped 3 bases from V and 6 bases from J, with 27 bases between. In nucleotides, the CDR3 is TGTGCCAGCAGTTTGAGTCACCGTTCGTCGAGGGGTCGGACTCAGCCCCAGCATTTT. It translates to CASSLSHRSSRGRTQPQHF.